The 21 T cell receptor beta chains in this list originate from one sample, sequenced in a study of control samples from healthy donors and cancer patients. Assay: immunoSEQ multiplex PCR; the TCRdb copy retains only in-frame clones and omits some. The sample has 150,000 to 180,000 clones, about 94% seen once. Sequenced sample: blood. These receptors all come from a man between 50 and 59 years old in good health.

This clone was recorded once. The chain recombines TRBV2 with TRBJ2-3, with D tentatively TRBD2 (6 bases). Germline V CDR1 and CDR2: SNHLY, FYNNEI. V lost 8 bases, J lost 5 bases, and 23 bases lay in between. The CDR3 covers 16 residues. This CDR3 is CASVRRDWVRGDTQYF. In DNA, the CDR3 is TGTGCCAGCGTGCGGCGGGACTGGGTCCGGGGAGATACGCAGTATTTT.

This sequence joins TRBV2 and TRBJ1-2; 7 nucleotides line up with TRBD1. The CDR3 has 13 residues. Germline V gene lookup returns CDR1 SNHLY and CDR2 FYNNEI. The ends lost 3 bases at V and 8 bases at J; junction bases unmatched: 6. The CDR3 is CASSDSTGRGYTF. CDR3 nucleotide sequence: TGTGCCAGCAGTGACTCGACAGGGCGAGGCTACACCTTC.

The J gene is TRBJ2-5, the V gene TRBV2; the match to TRBD2 covers 8 bases. CDR1 is SNHLY, CDR2 FYNNEI, per germline. This CDR3 contains 16 residues. V shed 2 bases, J shed 0 bases, and the junction held 5 bases outside the gene matches. CDR3 DNA sequence: TGTGCCAGCAGTGAACAAACTAGCGGCTACCAAGAGACCCAGTACTTC. Protein sequence: CASSEQTSGYQETQYF. Full variable domain (remainder filled in from reference TRBV2 and TRBJ2-5): EPEVTQTPSHQVTQMGQEVILRCVPISNHLYFYWYRQILGQKVEFLVSFYNNEISEKSEIFDDQFSVERPDGSNFTLKIRSTKLEDSAMYFCASSEQTSGYQETQYFGPGTRLLVL.

The chain joins TRBV5-1 to TRBJ1-2; D call uncertain. The CDR3 spans 14 residues. Germline V gene sequence: CDR1 SGHRS, CDR2 YFSETQ. The ends were cut back, 0 bases at V and 7 bases at J, with 13 bases in the middle. The CDR3: CASSLGTGSCGYTF. DNA for the CDR3: TGCGCCAGCAGCTTGGGGACGGGAAGCTGTGGCTACACCTTC.

V usage is TRBV27 and J usage is TRBJ1-1; the match to TRBD1 covers 8 bases. V shed 3 bases and J 1 base; nucleotides not matched to a gene: 1. CDR3 length equals 14 residues. Germline CDR1 MNHEY, CDR2 SMNVEV (reference sequence). CDR3 sequence (DNA): TGTGCCAGCAGTTTCGACAGGGGGAACACTGAAGCTTTCTTT. The encoded protein is CASSFDRGNTEAFF.

The chain carries TRBV6-5 and TRBJ2-3; a possible D gene is TRBD2 (6 bases). The CDR3 consists of 16 residues. Trimming removed 0 bases at V and 1 base at J, with 11 bases between. Germline loops: CDR1 MNHEY, CDR2 SVGAGI. The CDR3 DNA reads as TGTGCCAGCAGTTACTCGATCGGGAGCCGCACAGATACGCAGTATTTT. This sequence encodes CASSYSIGSRTDTQYF.

The CDR3 spells CASSYPLATYEQYF. The CDR3 DNA reads TGTGCCAGCAGTTACCCACTAGCTACCTACGAGCAGTACTTC. The chain is built from TRBV6-2 or TRBV6-3 and TRBJ2-7; tentatively, D is TRBD2 (6 bases). Germline V gene lookup returns CDR1 MNHEY and CDR2 SVGEGT. V was cut by 2 bases and J by 2 bases, with 10 bases left in between. The CDR3 runs to 14 residues.

The genes are TRBV19 and TRBJ2-5, with a weak D call TRBD2 (5 bases). Germline assignment: CDR1 LNHDA and CDR2 SQIVND (reference sequence). Trimming took 5 bases from V and 5 from J, leaving 18 bases between them. The CDR3 runs to 15 residues. The CDR3 DNA reads as TGTGCCAGTAGTCGGGTAGTAACTAGGGCCGAGACCCAGTACTTC. It yields the protein CASSRVVTRAETQYF.

The V gene is TRBV12-3 or TRBV12-4, the J gene TRBJ1-4; D ambiguous. Trimming cost V 6 bases and J 7 bases, with 12 bases left between them. The CDR3 loop spans 13 amino acids. CDR3 bases: TGTGCCAGCAGAAGGACCGGAGGTGAAAAACTGTTTTTT. This translates into CASRRTGGEKLFF.

The J gene is TRBJ2-1, the V gene TRBV28, with D possibly being TRBD1 or TRBD2 (7 bases each). V shed 2 bases and J shed 4 bases, with 15 bases lying between them. From germline, CDR1 is MDHEN and CDR2 SYDVKM. This CDR3 spans 16 amino acids. This CDR3 is CASSLERQGGYNEQFF. CDR3 coding DNA: TGTGCCAGCAGTTTAGAGAGACAGGGAGGGTACAATGAGCAGTTCTTC.

The rearrangement links TRBV10-3 to TRBJ2-7; D is possibly TRBD1 or TRBD2 (6 bases each). The CDR3 is made up of 17 amino acids. Germline CDR1 is ENHRY and CDR2 is SYGVKD. V dropped 4 bases and J dropped 0 bases, with 19 bases sitting between them. The CDR3 sequence is CAISALGGGKGSYEQYF. CDR3 coding DNA: TGTGCCATCAGTGCCCTGGGGGGCGGGAAAGGCTCCTACGAGCAGTACTTC.

The chain combines TRBV24-1 with TRBJ1-1; 10 nucleotides align to TRBD1. This CDR3 region has 16 residues. Unmatched junction bases numbered 11, after V lost 4 bases and J lost 7 bases. CDR1 and CDR2 (germline): KGHDR, SFDVKD. The CDR3 DNA is TGTGCCACCAGTGAGGCCGGGGACAGGGGCCGTGGTGAAGCTTTCTTT. Its protein is CATSEAGDRGRGEAFF.

This rearrangement joins TRBV2 to TRBJ1-5, with D unresolved. V lost 7 bases to trimming and J lost 1 base, with 8 bases between them. The CDR3 is 13 residues long. Germline V lookup: CDR1 SNHLY, CDR2 FYNNEI. The CDR3 DNA sequence: TGTGCCAGCATGGGAGACAGCAATCAGCCCCAGCATTTT. Its translation is CASMGDSNQPQHF.

The V call is TRBV3-1 (or the pseudogene TRBV3-2), the J call TRBJ1-6; tentative D call: TRBD1 (5 bases). Germline CDR1 is LGHDT and CDR2 is YNNKEL (reference sequence). The CDR3 spans 16 residues. The V and J ends lost 2 bases and 8 bases respectively, with 16 bases between them. The CDR3 region is CASSQLIRGPDSPLHF. The CDR3 nucleotides read TGTGCCAGCAGCCAATTGATTCGGGGCCCCGATTCACCCCTCCACTTT.

In this sample, this clone turned up once. The chain uses TRBV5-1 and TRBJ2-5; 7 bases align to TRBD1. CDR1 and CDR2 (germline): SGHRS, YFSETQ. The V gene end was trimmed by 4 bases and the J gene end by 0 bases; junction bases not matched to a gene: 18. The CDR3 spans 19 residues. The CDR3 sequence: CASSTPQRPGQRYQETQYF. The CDR3 DNA sequence: TGCGCCAGCAGCACCCCACAAAGACCGGGACAGAGGTACCAAGAGACCCAGTACTTC.

CDR3 nucleotides: TGTGCCAGCAGCTTAAATCACGGACAGCCCTACAATGAGCAGTTCTTC. Its translation: CASSLNHGQPYNEQFF. V and J are TRBV7-9 and TRBJ2-1; D possibly corresponds to TRBD1 (6 bases). This CDR3 has 16 residues. V lost 2 bases to trimming and J lost 2 bases, with 13 bases between them. Germline CDR1 is SEHNR and CDR2 is FQNEAQ (reference sequence).

The chain carries TRBV7-9 and TRBJ1-3; D unclear. Germline CDR1 SEHNR, CDR2 FQNEAQ (reference sequence). The CDR3 sequence is 14 residues long. V was clipped by 6 bases and J by 1 base, with 10 bases between them. For the CDR3, the DNA is TGTGCCAGCAGTGAGGAGGTTTCTGGAAACACCATATATTTT. Protein: CASSEEVSGNTIYF.

The V call is TRBV13, the J call TRBJ2-1; 12 bases fit TRBD2. From germline, CDR1 is PRHDT and CDR2 FYEKMQ (reference sequence). This CDR3 comprises 16 residues. V lost 5 bases, J lost 8 bases, and 10 bases stayed unmatched. CDR3 nucleotides: TGTGCCAGCAGCCCCCGGACTAGCGGGGCGTCGTATGAGCAGTTCTTC. Its protein product is CASSPRTSGASYEQFF. The entire variable domain, with the rest obtained from reference TRBV13 and TRBJ2-1, is as follows: AAGVIQSPRHLIKEKRETATLKCYPIPRHDTVYWYQQGPGQDPQFLISFYEKMQSDKGSIPDRFSAQQFSDYHSELNMSSLELGDSALYFCASSPRTSGASYEQFFGPGTRLTVL.

V and J are TRBV27 and TRBJ1-6, with D unresolved. Germline V gene data show CDR1 as MNHEY and CDR2 as SMNVEV (reference sequence). The CDR3 loop spans 13 amino acids. The V and J ends lost 7 bases and 5 bases respectively, with 9 bases between them. CDR3 sequence reads: CASKRSNNSPLHF. The CDR3 nucleotides are TGTGCCAGCAAACGCAGTAATAATTCACCCCTCCACTTT.

This clone was counted between two and nine times. In nucleotides, the CDR3 is TGTGCCAGCTCACCATCCCGGGGCACCGGGGAGCTGTTTTTT. It is translated as CASSPSRGTGELFF. The J gene is TRBJ2-2, the V gene TRBV18, with D possibly matching TRBD2 (5 bases). The length of the CDR3 is 14 residues. Germline V lookup: CDR1 KGHSH, CDR2 LQKENI. The germline V and J ends were trimmed by 2 bases and 4 bases, with 8 bases remaining between them.

The J gene is TRBJ1-2, the V gene TRBV7-9, with D tentatively TRBD1 (5 bases). The germline gives CDR1 SEHNR, CDR2 FQNEAQ (reference sequence). There are 14 residues in the CDR3. V was cut by 1 base and J by 9 bases, with 15 bases left in between. The CDR3 reads CASSLGRGTISYTF. The CDR3 DNA reads as TGTGCCAGCAGCTTAGGGAGAGGGACGATTAGCTACACCTTC. The whole variable domain, remainder taken from reference TRBV7-9 and TRBJ1-2, is DTGVSQNPRHKITKRGQNVTFRCDPISEHNRLYWYRQTLGQGPEFLTYFQNEAQLEKSRLLSDRFSAERPKGSFSTLEIQRTEQGDSAMYLCASSLGRGTISYTFGSGTRLTVV.